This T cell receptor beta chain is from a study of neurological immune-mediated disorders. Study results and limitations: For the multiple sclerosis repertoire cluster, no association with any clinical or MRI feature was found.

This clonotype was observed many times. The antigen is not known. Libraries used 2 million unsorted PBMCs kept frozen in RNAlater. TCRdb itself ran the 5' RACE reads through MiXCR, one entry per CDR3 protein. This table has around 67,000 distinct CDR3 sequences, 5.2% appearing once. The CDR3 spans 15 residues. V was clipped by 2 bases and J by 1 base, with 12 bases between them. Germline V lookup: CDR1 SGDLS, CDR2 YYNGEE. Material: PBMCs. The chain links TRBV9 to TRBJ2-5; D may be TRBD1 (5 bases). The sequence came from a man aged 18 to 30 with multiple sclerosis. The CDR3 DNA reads TGTGCCAGCAGCGTCCGAGTAGGGGTCCAAGAGACCCAGTACTTC. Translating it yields CASSVRVGVQETQYF.